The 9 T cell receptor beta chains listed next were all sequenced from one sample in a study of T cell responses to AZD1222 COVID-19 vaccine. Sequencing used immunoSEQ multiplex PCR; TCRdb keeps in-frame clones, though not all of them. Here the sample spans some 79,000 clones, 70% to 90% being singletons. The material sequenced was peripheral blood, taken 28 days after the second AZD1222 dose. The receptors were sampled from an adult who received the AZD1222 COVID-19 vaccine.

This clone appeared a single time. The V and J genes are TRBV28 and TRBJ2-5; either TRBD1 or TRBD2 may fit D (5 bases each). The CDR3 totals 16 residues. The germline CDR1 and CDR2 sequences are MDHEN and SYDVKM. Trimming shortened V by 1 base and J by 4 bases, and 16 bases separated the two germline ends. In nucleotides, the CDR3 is TGTGCCAGCAGTTTATCGGGACGCCACCCGGGAGAGACCCAGTACTTC. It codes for CASSLSGRHPGETQYF.

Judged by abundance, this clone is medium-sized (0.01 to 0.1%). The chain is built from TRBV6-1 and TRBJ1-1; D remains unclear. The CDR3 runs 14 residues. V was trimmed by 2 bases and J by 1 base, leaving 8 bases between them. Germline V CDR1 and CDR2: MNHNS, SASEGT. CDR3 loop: CASSEIRWNTEAFF. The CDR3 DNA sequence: TGTGCCAGCAGTGAAATTCGATGGAACACTGAAGCTTTCTTT.

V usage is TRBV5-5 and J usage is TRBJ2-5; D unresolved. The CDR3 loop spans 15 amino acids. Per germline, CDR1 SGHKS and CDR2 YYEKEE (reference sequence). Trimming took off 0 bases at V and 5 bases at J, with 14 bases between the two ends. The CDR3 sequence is CASSLVPSARETQYF. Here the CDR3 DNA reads TGTGCCAGCAGCTTGGTACCCAGCGCTAGGGAGACCCAGTACTTC. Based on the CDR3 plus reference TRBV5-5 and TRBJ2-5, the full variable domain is DAGVTQSPTHLIKTRGQQVTLRCSPISGHKSVSWYQQVLGQGPQFIFQYYEKEERGRGNFPDRFSARQFPNYSSELNVNALLLGDSALYLCASSLVPSARETQYFGPGTRLLVL.

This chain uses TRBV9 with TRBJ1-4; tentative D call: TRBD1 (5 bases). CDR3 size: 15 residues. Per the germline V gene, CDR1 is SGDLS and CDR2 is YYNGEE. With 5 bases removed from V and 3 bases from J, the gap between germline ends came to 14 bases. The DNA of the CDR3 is TGTGCCAGCAGAGCCACGGGGGGAGCTAATGAAAAACTGTTTTTT. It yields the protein CASRATGGANEKLFF. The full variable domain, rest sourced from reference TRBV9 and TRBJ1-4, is DSGVTQTPKHLITATGQRVTLRCSPRSGDLSVYWYQQSLDQGLQFLIQYYNGEERAKGNILERFSAQQFPDLHSELNLSSLELGDSALYFCASRATGGANEKLFFGSGTQLSVL.

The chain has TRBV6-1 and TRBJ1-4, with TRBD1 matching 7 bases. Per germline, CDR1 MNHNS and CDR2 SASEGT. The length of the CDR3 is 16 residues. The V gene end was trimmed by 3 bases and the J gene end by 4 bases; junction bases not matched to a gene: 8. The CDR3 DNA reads TGTGCCAGCAGTGATACGACAGGGTCCGGTAATGAAAAACTGTTTTTT. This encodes CASSDTTGSGNEKLFF.

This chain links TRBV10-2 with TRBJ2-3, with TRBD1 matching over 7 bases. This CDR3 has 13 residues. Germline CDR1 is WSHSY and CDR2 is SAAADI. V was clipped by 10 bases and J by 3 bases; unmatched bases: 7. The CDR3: CATKSTGTDTQYF. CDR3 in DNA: TGCGCCACGAAATCGACAGGGACAGATACGCAGTATTTT.

The CDR3 reads CASSVLRDRNTGELFF. CDR3 in DNA: TGTGCCAGCAGCGTTCTCCGGGACCGAAACACCGGGGAGCTGTTTTTT. The V gene is TRBV7-6, the J gene TRBJ2-2, with D possibly called TRBD1 or TRBD2 (5 bases each). V lost 5 bases, J lost 2 bases, and 15 bases lay in between. This CDR3 contains 16 residues. CDR1 is SGHVS, CDR2 FNYEAQ, per germline.

CDR3 protein: CASSLGGQGASNEKLFF. As DNA, the CDR3 is TGTGCCAGCAGCTTAGGAGGACAGGGGGCTTCTAATGAAAAACTGTTTTTT. The chain is built from TRBV7-2 and TRBJ1-4, with 11 bases that match TRBD1. The CDR3 loop spans 17 amino acids. Germline CDR1 is SGHTA and CDR2 is FQGNSA. The junction had 4 bases not matched to a gene; V was cut back by 1 base and J by 3 bases. Looking up the rest from reference TRBV7-2 and TRBJ1-4 gives the full variable domain: GAGVSQSPSNKVTEKGKDVELRCDPISGHTALYWYRQSLGQGLEFLIYFQGNSAPDKSGLPSDRFSAERTGGSVSTLTIQRTQQEDSAVYLCASSLGGQGASNEKLFFGSGTQLSVL.

DNA of the CDR3: TGTGCCACCCTAGGGGGCTTAAACACCGGGGAGCTGTTTTTT. This codes for CATLGGLNTGELFF. This rearrangement joins TRBV28 to TRBJ2-2, with 7 nucleotides matching TRBD1. The junction had 7 bases not matched to a gene; V was cut back by 10 bases and J by 2 bases. Germline CDR1 reads MDHEN; CDR2 reads SYDVKM. The CDR3 sequence is 14 residues long.